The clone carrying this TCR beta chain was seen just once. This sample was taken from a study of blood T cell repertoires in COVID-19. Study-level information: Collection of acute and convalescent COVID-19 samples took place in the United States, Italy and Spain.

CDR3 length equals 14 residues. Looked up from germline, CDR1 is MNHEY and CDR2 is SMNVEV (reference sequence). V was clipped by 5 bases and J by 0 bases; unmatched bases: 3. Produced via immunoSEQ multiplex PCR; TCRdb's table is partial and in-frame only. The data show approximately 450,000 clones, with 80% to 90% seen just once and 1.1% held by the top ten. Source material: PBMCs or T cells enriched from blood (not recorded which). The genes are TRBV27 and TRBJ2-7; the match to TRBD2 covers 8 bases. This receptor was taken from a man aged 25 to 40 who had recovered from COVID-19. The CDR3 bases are TGTGCCAGCAGTGTGACTAGCGTCTCCTACGAGCAGTACTTC. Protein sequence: CASSVTSVSYEQYF.